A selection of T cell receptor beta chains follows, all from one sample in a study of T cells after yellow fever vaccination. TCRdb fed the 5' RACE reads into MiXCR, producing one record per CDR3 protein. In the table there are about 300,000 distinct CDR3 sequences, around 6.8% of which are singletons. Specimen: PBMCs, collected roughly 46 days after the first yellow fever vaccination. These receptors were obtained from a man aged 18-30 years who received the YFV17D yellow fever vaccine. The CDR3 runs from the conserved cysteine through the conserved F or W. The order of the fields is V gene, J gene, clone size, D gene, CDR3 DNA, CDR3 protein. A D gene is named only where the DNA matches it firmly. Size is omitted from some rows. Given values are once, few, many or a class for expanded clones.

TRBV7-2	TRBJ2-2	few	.	TGTGCCAGCGCCTCAGAGAACACCGGGGAGCTGTTTTTT	CASASENTGELFF
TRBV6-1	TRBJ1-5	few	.	TGTGCCAGCAGTGAAGCGCTGCCCTTAGTTGTGGAGCAGCCCCAGCATTTT	CASSEALPLVVEQPQHF
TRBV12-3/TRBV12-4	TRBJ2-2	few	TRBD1	TGTGCCAGCAGCTCAAGACAGGGTCCCACCGGGGAGCTGTTTTTT	CASSSRQGPTGELFF
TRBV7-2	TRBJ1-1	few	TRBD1	TGTGCCAGCAGCTTGGGAGCAGGGGGGAACACTGAAGCTTTCTTT	CASSLGAGGNTEAFF
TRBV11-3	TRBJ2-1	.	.	TGTGCCAGCAGCTTTGGGGGGGCTGGCTACAATGAGCAGTTCTTC	CASSFGGAGYNEQFF
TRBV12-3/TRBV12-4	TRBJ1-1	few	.	TGTGCCAGCAATAAACAGGGTGGCGAAGGTGAAGCTTTCTTT	CASNKQGGEGEAFF
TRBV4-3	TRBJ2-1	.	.	TGCGCCAGCAGCCACGATCGGGGGCGCCCATACAATGAGCAGTTCTTC	CASSHDRGRPYNEQFF
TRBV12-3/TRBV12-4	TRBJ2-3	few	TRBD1	TGTGCCAGCTCGACACAGGGGACCCTCACAGATACGCAGTATTTT	CASSTQGTLTDTQYF
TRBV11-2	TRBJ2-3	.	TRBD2	TGTGCCAGCAGCCGGGGTGGGACTAGCGGGGGGGCTAGCACAGATACGCAGTATTTT	CASSRGGTSGGASTDTQYF
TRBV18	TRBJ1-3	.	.	TGTGCCAGCTCGTCCGGGACACCCGATTCTGGAAACACCATATATTTT	CASSSGTPDSGNTIYF
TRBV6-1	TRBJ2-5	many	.	TGTGCCAGCAAAAACGTCGACAGGAGCGAGACCCAGTACTTC	CASKNVDRSETQYF
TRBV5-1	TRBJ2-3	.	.	TGCGCCAGCACCCCCTTGGAGGGAGGCACAGATACGCAGTATTTT	CASTPLEGGTDTQYF
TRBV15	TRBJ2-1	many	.	TGTGCCACCAGCAGAGATCGGTCAACCTATGAGCAGTTCTTC	CATSRDRSTYEQFF
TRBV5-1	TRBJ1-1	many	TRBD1	TGCGCCAGCAGCTTGTTACAGGGGAGAACTGAAGCTTTCTTT	CASSLLQGRTEAFF
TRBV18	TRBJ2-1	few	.	TGTGCCAGCTCACCATCCGGGACGGGTTTTTACAATGAGCAGTTCTTC	CASSPSGTGFYNEQFF
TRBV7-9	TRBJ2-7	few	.	TGTGCCAGCAGCAAATTAACTGAACCCTACGAGCAGTACTTC	CASSKLTEPYEQYF
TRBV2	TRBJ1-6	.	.	TGTGCCAGCGGCAGGGGATATAATTCACCCCTCCACTTT	CASGRGYNSPLHF
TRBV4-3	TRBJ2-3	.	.	TGCGCCAGCAGCCAAGAGGGACGAGGGAGGCAGTATTTT	CASSQEGRGRQYF
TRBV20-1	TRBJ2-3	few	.	TGCAGTGAGAGGAACCCTAGCACAGATACGCAGTATTTT	CSERNPSTDTQYF
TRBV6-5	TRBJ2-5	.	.	TGTGCCAGCAGTTACGATCAAGAGACCCAGTACTTC	CASSYDQETQYF
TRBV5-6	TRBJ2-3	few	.	TGTGCCAGCTCTACAATCCACGCTTTCACAGATACGCAGTATTTT	CASSTIHAFTDTQYF
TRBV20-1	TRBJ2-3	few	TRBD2	TGCAGTGCCGCGCCTAGCGGGGGGCTTGCAGATACGCAGTATTTT	CSAAPSGGLADTQYF
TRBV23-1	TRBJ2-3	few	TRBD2	TGCGCCAGCAGTCAATCTTATCGGGGGGGCCCTGATACGCAGTATTTT	CASSQSYRGGPDTQYF
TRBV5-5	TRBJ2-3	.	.	TGTGCCAGCAGCTTCCGGGGTGTGACAGATACGCAGTATTTT	CASSFRGVTDTQYF
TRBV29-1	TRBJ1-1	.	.	TGCAGCGTTGTAATATTGGACAGCAACACTGAAGCTTTCTTT	CSVVILDSNTEAFF
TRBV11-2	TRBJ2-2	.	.	TGTGCCAGCAGCCTGGCCACAGGGACCGGGGAGCTGTTTTTT	CASSLATGTGELFF
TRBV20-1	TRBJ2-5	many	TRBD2	TGCAGTGCTTGGACTAGCGGGGGGCAAGAGACCCAGTACTTC	CSAWTSGGQETQYF
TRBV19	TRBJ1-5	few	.	TGTGCCAGTAGTATAAGCCAGGGCAGAGGGCCCCAGCATTTT	CASSISQGRGPQHF
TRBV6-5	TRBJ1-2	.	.	TGTGCCAGCAGTTACTCGGTTAGGCAGTTACCCTATGGCTACACCTTC	CASSYSVRQLPYGYTF
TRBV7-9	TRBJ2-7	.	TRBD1	TGTGCCAGCAGCTTAGTGACAGGGGGACGCTACGAGCAGTACTTC	CASSLVTGGRYEQYF
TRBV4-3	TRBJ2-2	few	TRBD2	TGCGCCAGCAGCCACTCAGGAGGACTAGCGGGTACCGGGGAGCTGTTTTTT	CASSHSGGLAGTGELFF
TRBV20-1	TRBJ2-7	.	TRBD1	TGCAGTGCTTCAGGGACAGGGGGCTACGAGCAGTACTTC	CSASGTGGYEQYF
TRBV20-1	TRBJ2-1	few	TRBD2	TGCAGTGCTAGGACTAGCGGGGGTTACAATGAGCAGTTCTTC	CSARTSGGYNEQFF
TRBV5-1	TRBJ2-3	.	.	TGCGCCAGCAGCTTGGCCGGGATAGCGGTCACAGATACGCAGTATTTT	CASSLAGIAVTDTQYF
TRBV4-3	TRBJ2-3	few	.	TGCGCCAGCAGCCAAGAAGACGCAGATACGCAGTATTTT	CASSQEDADTQYF
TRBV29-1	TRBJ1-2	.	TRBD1	TGCAGCGTTGGGGACGGACAGGGCATCTATGGCTACACCTTC	CSVGDGQGIYGYTF
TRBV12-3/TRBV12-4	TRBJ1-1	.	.	TGTGCCAGCAGCCCCGTGGAGGGTAGCACTGAAGCTTTCTTT	CASSPVEGSTEAFF
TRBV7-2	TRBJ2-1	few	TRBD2	TGTGCCAGCAGCTGGACTAGCGGGGGCCCCCTCAATGAGCAGTTCTTC	CASSWTSGGPLNEQFF
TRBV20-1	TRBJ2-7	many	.	TGCAGTGCTAGAGACGCGGGCAGAATCTACGAGCAGTACTTC	CSARDAGRIYEQYF
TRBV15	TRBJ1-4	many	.	TGTGCCACCAGCAGAGAGGGCGGACTGAATGAAAAACTGTTTTTT	CATSREGGLNEKLFF
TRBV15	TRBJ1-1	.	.	TGTGCCACCAGCAGAGATAGTGCGGGGCCGCGAACTGAAGCTTTCTTT	CATSRDSAGPRTEAFF
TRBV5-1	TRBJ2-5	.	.	TGCGCCAGCAGCTGGTGGGGGGAAGGAAGTCAAGAGACCCAGTACTTC	CASSWWGEGSQETQYF
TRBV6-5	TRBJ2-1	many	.	TGTGCCAGCAGTTACAGGGGTGACAATGAGCAGTTCTTC	CASSYRGDNEQFF
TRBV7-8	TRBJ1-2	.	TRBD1	TGTGCCAGCAGCTCGTCCCGGACAGGGGGCTTGGGCTACACCTTC	CASSSSRTGGLGYTF
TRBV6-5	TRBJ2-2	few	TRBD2	TGTGCCAGCAGTTACGGCGGGACTAGCACCGGGGAGCTGTTTTTT	CASSYGGTSTGELFF
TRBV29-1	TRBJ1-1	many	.	TGCAGCGTTGGCCCCCCACGGGGCACTGAAGCTTTCTTT	CSVGPPRGTEAFF
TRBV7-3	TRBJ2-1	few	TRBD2	TGTGCCAGCAGCCAACACTGGGGGGGAGCCTACAATGAGCAGTTCTTC	CASSQHWGGAYNEQFF
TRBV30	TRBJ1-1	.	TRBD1	TGTGCCTGGAGCGAACAGGGGGGCGGCACTGAAGCTTTCTTT	CAWSEQGGGTEAFF
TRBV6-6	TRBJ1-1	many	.	TGTGCCAGCGAAACCATCGAGGAGCTTGTAGCTTTCTTT	CASETIEELVAFF
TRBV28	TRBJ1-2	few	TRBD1	TGTGCCAGCAGTTGGCAGGGGGTGGGCTACACCTTC	CASSWQGVGYTF
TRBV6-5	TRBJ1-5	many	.	TGTGCCAGCAGTTACTCTCAGGCGCGGGGAGCCCCCAATCAGCCCCAGCATTTT	CASSYSQARGAPNQPQHF
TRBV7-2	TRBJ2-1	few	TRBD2	TGTGCCAGCAGGAATCTAGCGGGGGGCAGAACGGACAATGAGCAGTTCTTC	CASRNLAGGRTDNEQFF